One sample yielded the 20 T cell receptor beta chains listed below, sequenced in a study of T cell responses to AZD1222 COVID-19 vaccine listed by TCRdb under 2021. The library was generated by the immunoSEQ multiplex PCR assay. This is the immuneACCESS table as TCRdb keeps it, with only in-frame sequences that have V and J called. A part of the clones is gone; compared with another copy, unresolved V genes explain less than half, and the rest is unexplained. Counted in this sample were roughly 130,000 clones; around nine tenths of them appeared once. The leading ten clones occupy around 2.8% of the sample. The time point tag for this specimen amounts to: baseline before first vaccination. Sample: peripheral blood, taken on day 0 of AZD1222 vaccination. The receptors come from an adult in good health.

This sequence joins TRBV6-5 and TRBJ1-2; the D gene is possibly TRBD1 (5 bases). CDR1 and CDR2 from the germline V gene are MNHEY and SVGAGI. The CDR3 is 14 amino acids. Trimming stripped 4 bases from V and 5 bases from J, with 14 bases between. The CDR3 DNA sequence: TGTGCCAGCAGTTTAATTGGGGGTTCGTATGGCTACACCTTC. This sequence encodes CASSLIGGSYGYTF.

CDR3 nucleotide sequence: TGTGCCAGCAGTCCCCACCCCAACACAGATACGCAGTATTTT. It is translated as CASSPHPNTDTQYF. This rearrangement joins TRBV6-5 to TRBJ2-3; no firm D call. Germline lookup yields CDR1 MNHEY and CDR2 SVGAGI. The CDR3 sequence is 14 residues long. Trimming cost V 5 bases and J 2 bases, with 11 bases left between them.

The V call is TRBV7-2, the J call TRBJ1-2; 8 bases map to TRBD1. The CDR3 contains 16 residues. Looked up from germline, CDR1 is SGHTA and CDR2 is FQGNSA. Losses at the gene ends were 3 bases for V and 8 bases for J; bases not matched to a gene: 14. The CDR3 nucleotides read TGTGCCAGCAGCTTTTTATCCGTCGATCCAGGGGGCGGCTACACCTTC. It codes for CASSFLSVDPGGGYTF.

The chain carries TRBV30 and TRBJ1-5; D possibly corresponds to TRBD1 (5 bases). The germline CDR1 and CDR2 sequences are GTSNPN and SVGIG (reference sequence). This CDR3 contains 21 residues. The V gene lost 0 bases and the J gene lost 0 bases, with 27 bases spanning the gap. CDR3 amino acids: CAWSVQAGGAEVWVSNQPQHF. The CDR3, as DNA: TGTGCCTGGAGTGTACAAGCGGGAGGGGCGGAAGTTTGGGTTAGCAATCAGCCCCAGCATTTT.

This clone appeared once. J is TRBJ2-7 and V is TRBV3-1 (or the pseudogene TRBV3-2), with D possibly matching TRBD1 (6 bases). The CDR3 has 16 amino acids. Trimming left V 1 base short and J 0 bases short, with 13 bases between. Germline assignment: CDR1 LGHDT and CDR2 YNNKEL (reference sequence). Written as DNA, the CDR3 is TGTGCCAGCAGCCAAGCCGTGCAGGGGTTCTCCTACGAGCAGTACTTC. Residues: CASSQAVQGFSYEQYF.

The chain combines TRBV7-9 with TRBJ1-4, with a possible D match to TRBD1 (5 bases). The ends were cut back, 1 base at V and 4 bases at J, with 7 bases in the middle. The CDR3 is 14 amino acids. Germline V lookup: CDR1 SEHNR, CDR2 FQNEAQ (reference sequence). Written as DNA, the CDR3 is TGTGCCAGCAGCTTAGGGGGGTTTAATGAAAAACTGTTTTTT. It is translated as CASSLGGFNEKLFF.

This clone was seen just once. The CDR3 sequence is CASRKDPSSYNEQFF. The CDR3 bases are TGTGCCAGCAGGAAAGACCCCAGCTCCTACAATGAGCAGTTCTTC. The V gene is TRBV28, the J gene TRBJ2-1; D is ambiguous. Trimming took 6 bases from V and 0 from J, leaving 12 bases between them. Germline V gene lookup returns CDR1 MDHEN and CDR2 SYDVKM. The CDR3 has 15 amino acids.

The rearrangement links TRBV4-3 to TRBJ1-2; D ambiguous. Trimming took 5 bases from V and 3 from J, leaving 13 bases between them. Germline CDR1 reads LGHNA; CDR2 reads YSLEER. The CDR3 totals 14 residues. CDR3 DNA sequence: TGCGCCAGCAGCTCCCAGAGGAGGGACTATGGCTACACCTTC. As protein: CASSSQRRDYGYTF.

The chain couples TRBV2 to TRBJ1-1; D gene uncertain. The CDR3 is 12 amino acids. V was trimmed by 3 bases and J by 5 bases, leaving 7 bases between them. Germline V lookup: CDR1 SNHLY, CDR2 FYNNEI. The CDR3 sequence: CASSDFVTEAFF. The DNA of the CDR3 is TGTGCCAGCAGTGACTTTGTAACTGAAGCTTTCTTT.

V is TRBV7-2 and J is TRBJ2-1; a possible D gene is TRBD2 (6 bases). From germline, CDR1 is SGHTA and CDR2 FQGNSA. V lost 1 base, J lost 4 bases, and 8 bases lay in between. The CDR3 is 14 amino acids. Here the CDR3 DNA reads TGTGCCAGCAGCTTAGGCGGGAATTACAATGAGCAGTTCTTC. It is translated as CASSLGGNYNEQFF. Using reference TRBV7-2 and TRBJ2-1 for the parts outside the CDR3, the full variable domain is GAGVSQSPSNKVTEKGKDVELRCDPISGHTALYWYRQSLGQGLEFLIYFQGNSAPDKSGLPSDRFSAERTGGSVSTLTIQRTQQEDSAVYLCASSLGGNYNEQFFGPGTRLTVL.

CDR3 bases: TGTGCCAGCGTTCGAACACGAAACACTGAAGCTTTCTTT. Translated, it gives CASVRTRNTEAFF. The genes are TRBV6-5 and TRBJ1-1; D is uncertain. The germline V and J ends were trimmed by 8 bases and 2 bases, with 12 bases remaining between them. Germline lookup yields CDR1 MNHEY and CDR2 SVGAGI. This CDR3 has 13 residues.

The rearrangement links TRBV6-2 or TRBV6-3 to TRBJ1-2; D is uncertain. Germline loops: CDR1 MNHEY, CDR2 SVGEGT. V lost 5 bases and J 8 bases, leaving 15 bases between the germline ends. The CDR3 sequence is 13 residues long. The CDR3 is CASSLHGFVGYTF. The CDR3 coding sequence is TGTGCCAGCAGTCTCCACGGTTTTGTCGGCTACACCTTC.

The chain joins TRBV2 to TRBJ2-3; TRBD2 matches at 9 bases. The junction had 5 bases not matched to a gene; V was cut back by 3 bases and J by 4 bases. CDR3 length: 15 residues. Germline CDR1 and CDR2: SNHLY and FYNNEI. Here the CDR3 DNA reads TGTGCCAGCAGTGATCTGGGACTAGCTCCAGATACGCAGTATTTT. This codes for CASSDLGLAPDTQYF.

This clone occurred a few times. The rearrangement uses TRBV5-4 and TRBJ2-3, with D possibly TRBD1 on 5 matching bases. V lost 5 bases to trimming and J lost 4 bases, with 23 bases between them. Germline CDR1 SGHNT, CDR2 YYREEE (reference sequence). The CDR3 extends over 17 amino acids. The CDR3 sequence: CASRSGIGFGAADTQYF. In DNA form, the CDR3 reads TGTGCCAGCAGGAGTGGCATAGGGTTTGGGGCCGCAGATACGCAGTATTTT.

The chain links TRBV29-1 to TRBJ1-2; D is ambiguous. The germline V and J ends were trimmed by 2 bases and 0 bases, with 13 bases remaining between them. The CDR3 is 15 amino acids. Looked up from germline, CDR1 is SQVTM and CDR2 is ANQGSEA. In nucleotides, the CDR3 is TGCAGCGTTGAACGGCAGGATCGAGCTAACTATGGCTACACCTTC. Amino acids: CSVERQDRANYGYTF.

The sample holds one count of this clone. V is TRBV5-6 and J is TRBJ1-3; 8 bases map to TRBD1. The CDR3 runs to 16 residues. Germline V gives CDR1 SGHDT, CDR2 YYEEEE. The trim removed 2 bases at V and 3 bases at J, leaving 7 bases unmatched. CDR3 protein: CASSFRGLVSGNTIYF. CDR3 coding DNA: TGTGCCAGCAGCTTCAGGGGGCTGGTGAGTGGAAACACCATATATTTT.

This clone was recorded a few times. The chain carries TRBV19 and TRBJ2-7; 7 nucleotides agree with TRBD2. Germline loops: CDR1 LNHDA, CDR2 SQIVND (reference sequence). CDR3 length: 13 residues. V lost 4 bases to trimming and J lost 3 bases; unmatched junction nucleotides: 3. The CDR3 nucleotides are TGTGCCAGTAGTAACAGCGGGAACTACGAGCAGTACTTC. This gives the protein CASSNSGNYEQYF.

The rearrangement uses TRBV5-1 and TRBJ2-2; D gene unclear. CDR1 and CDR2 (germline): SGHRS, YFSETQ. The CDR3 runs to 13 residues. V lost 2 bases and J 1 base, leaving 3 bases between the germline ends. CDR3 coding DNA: TGCGCCAGCAGCTTCAAGAACACCGGGGAGCTGTTTTTT. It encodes CASSFKNTGELFF.

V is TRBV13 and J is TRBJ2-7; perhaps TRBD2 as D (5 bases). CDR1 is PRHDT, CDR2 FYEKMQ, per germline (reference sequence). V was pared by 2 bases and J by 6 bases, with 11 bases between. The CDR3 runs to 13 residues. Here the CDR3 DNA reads TGTGCCAGCAGCTTATATCGAAGCGGCGAGCAGTACTTC. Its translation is CASSLYRSGEQYF. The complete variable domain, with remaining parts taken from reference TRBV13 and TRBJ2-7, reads AAGVIQSPRHLIKEKRETATLKCYPIPRHDTVYWYQQGPGQDPQFLISFYEKMQSDKGSIPDRFSAQQFSDYHSELNMSSLELGDSALYFCASSLYRSGEQYFGPGTRLTVT.

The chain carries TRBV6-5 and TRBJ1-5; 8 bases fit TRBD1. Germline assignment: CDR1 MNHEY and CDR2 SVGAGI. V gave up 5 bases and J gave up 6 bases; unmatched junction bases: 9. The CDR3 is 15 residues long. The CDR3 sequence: CASSPDRGDPQPQHF. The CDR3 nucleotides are TGTGCCAGCAGTCCCGACAGGGGAGATCCTCAGCCCCAGCATTTT.